These 8 T cell receptor beta chains were sequenced from one sample in a study of T cell responses to AZD1222 COVID-19 vaccine. The repertoire was sequenced with immunoSEQ multiplex PCR; TCRdb's copy has only in-frame clones and lacks some. The data show 56,000 or so clones, approximately 80% seen once. The material was peripheral blood, obtained 28 days after the second AZD1222 dose. Source of these receptors: an adult who received the AZD1222 COVID-19 vaccine.

This clone appeared once. This rearrangement joins TRBV2 to TRBJ1-4; 10 nucleotides match TRBD1. The germline V gene has CDR1 SNHLY and CDR2 FYNNEI. Unmatched junction bases numbered 4, after V lost 11 bases and J lost 7 bases. CDR3 length equals 12 residues. The DNA of the CDR3 is TGTGCCGACAGGGGGCAGGGTGAAAAACTGTTTTTT. It is translated as CADRGQGEKLFF.

The chain is built from TRBV6-2 or TRBV6-3 and TRBJ2-1; D not resolved. The CDR3 spans 11 residues. V dropped 4 bases and J dropped 10 bases, with 8 bases sitting between them. The germline V gene has CDR1 MNHEY and CDR2 SVGEGT. The CDR3 nucleotides are TGTGCCAGCAGTTTGGGCCTCGAGCAGTTCTTC. Translating gives CASSLGLEQFF.

Only a few counts were recorded for this clone. The rearrangement links TRBV15 to TRBJ2-5; D not resolved. Trimming cost V 0 bases and J 4 bases, with 12 bases left between them. Germline values: CDR1 LNHNV, CDR2 YYDKDF (reference sequence). CDR3 size: 15 residues. CDR3 nucleotides: TGTGCCACCAGCAGAGACGGCCTGGGCGGAGAGACCCAGTACTTC. Amino acid sequence: CATSRDGLGGETQYF.

The V and J genes are TRBV10-1 and TRBJ2-7; D gene uncertain. Germline assignment: CDR1 WNHNN and CDR2 SYGVQD (reference sequence). The V end lost 3 bases, the J end lost 5 bases, and 8 bases lay between the germline ends. This CDR3 region has 12 residues. This CDR3 is CASSEDQNEQYF. The CDR3 nucleotides read TGCGCCAGCAGTGAAGATCAGAACGAGCAGTACTTC.

This sequence joins TRBV10-1 and TRBJ1-1; D perhaps matches TRBD1 (6 bases). In germline, CDR1 is WNHNN, CDR2 SYGVQD (reference sequence). V was cut by 2 bases and J by 4 bases, with 11 bases left in between. CDR3 length: 14 residues. The CDR3 protein is CASSEGGRGTEAFF. CDR3 nucleotide sequence: TGCGCCAGCAGTGAGGGGGGGCGCGGCACTGAAGCTTTCTTT.

The chain uses TRBV2 and TRBJ1-1; D uncertain. The V and J ends lost 4 bases and 1 base respectively, with 13 bases between them. This CDR3 is 15 amino acids long. Germline values: CDR1 SNHLY, CDR2 FYNNEI. CDR3 sequence reads: CASSGATTPNTEAFF. The CDR3 region has the DNA TGTGCCAGCAGTGGGGCGACAACGCCGAACACTGAAGCTTTCTTT.

This chain connects TRBV29-1 to TRBJ2-5, with 13 bases lining up with TRBD2. Looked up from germline, CDR1 is SQVTM and CDR2 is ANQGSEA. Trimming at V came to 3 bases and at J to 4 bases, leaving 5 bases not matched to a gene. The CDR3 has 15 residues. DNA for the CDR3: TGCAGCGTTGATGAACTAGCGGGGGGGCTAGAGACCCAGTACTTC. Translated, it gives CSVDELAGGLETQYF.

This rearrangement joins TRBV7-8 to TRBJ1-5; 9 positions match TRBD1. After removal of 5 bases from V and 6 bases from J, the junction contained 14 bases not matched to a gene. CDR3 size: 17 residues. CDR1 and CDR2 (germline): SGHVS, FQNEAQ. In DNA, the CDR3 is TGTGCCAGCAGCCATTCCGGGACAGGGTTTGCTGGTCAGCCCCAGCATTTT. Its translation is CASSHSGTGFAGQPQHF.